This passage covers 13 T cell receptor beta chains from one sample sequenced in a study of neurological immune-mediated disorders. Time point given: longitudinal time-point 1 (baseline). Each CDR3 protein gets one entry after TCRdb re-called the 5' RACE reads with MiXCR. This sample yields about 71,000 distinct CDR3 sequences, of which roughly 10% are seen a single time; approximately 10% belongs to the top ten. Sequences were obtained from PBMCs. These receptors all stem from a man aged 25 to 40 in good health.

This clonotype was observed at least ten times. The V and J genes are TRBV6-2 or TRBV6-3 and TRBJ2-1; D unresolved. Trimming stripped 6 bases from V and 7 bases from J, with 10 bases between. CDR3 length equals 12 residues. CDR1 MNHEY and CDR2 SVGEGT come from the germline V gene. The CDR3 DNA sequence: TGTGCCAGCAGCTCCGTAGGGAATGAGCAGTTCTTC. It is translated as CASSSVGNEQFF.

This clonotype was recorded many times. The V and J genes are TRBV10-1 and TRBJ2-2; maybe TRBD2 (5 bases). The CDR3 consists of 13 residues. CDR1 and CDR2 from the germline V gene are WNHNN and SYGVQD (reference sequence). The V end was cut by 6 bases, the J end by 2 bases, with 7 bases between. The CDR3 sequence: CASSRGNTGELFF. In nucleotides, the CDR3 is TGCGCCAGCAGCCGGGGAAACACCGGGGAGCTGTTTTTT.

With regard to this clonotype: A junction end diverges from the germline sequence, so it may reflect a read error. The chain is built from TRBV20-1 and TRBJ2-3, with a weak D call TRBD2 (6 bases). CDR1 and CDR2 (germline): DFQATT, SNEGSKA (reference sequence). The CDR3 has 15 amino acids. In nucleotides, the CDR3 is TGCAGTGCTAGTCCCACGGGGCGGGGAAGAGATACACAGTATTTT. This sequence encodes CSASPTGRGRDTQYF.

This clonotype was found many times. The J gene is TRBJ2-5, the V gene TRBV5-1; D remains ambiguous. The CDR3 is made up of 13 amino acids. V lost 4 bases and J lost 4, with 11 bases in between. The germline gives CDR1 SGHRS, CDR2 YFSETQ. The CDR3 loop reads CASSLTTLETQYF. The DNA for the CDR3 is TGCGCCAGCAGCCTAACAACCTTAGAGACCCAGTACTTC.

The J gene is TRBJ2-1, the V gene TRBV2; D is uncertain. The CDR3 has 15 residues. Germline loops: CDR1 SNHLY, CDR2 FYNNEI. The V and J ends lost 5 bases and 1 base respectively, with 12 bases between them. The CDR3 DNA is TGTGCCAGCAGTCTCCCGGGTGTTTCCTACAATGAGCAGTTCTTC. Its protein is CASSLPGVSYNEQFF.

This clonotype was counted many times. The rearrangement uses TRBV2 and TRBJ2-1, with 12 positions matching TRBD2. In germline, CDR1 is SNHLY, CDR2 FYNNEI. The CDR3 is 13 amino acids. V was pared by 7 bases and J by 9 bases, with 4 bases of the junction left unmatched. The CDR3 DNA follows: TGTGCCAGCACGCTAGCGGGAGGGATTGAGCAGTTCTTC. It encodes CASTLAGGIEQFF. The full variable domain, completed using reference TRBV2 and TRBJ2-1, is EPEVTQTPSHQVTQMGQEVILRCVPISNHLYFYWYRQILGQKVEFLVSFYNNEISEKSEIFDDQFSVERPDGSNFTLKIRSTKLEDSAMYFCASTLAGGIEQFFGPGTRLTVL.

This clonotype was counted ten times or more. The chain recombines TRBV20-1 with TRBJ1-1; the D is unclear. V was trimmed by 2 bases and J by 1 base, leaving 8 bases between them. The CDR3 runs 13 residues. Germline V CDR1 and CDR2: DFQATT, SNEGSKA (reference sequence). This CDR3 is CSARSEANTEAFF. The DNA for the CDR3 is TGCAGTGCTAGAAGCGAAGCGAACACTGAAGCTTTCTTT.

This chain joins TRBV20-1 and TRBJ2-1; no firm D call. The CDR3 sequence is 12 residues long. Between the trimmed V and J ends, which lost 6 bases and 6 bases, there was a span of 12 bases. Germline lookup yields CDR1 DFQATT and CDR2 SNEGSKA (reference sequence). The CDR3 DNA is TGCAGTGCCACCCCACTCGGCAATGAGCAGTTCTTC. Translation gives CSATPLGNEQFF.

This clonotype has at least ten counts. The CDR3 DNA follows: TGTGCCAGCAGTTTGGGACAGGGCCCCTTGAAGTACTTC. It is translated as CASSLGQGPLKYF. J is TRBJ2-7 and V is TRBV28; TRBD1 matches 9 bases. The CDR3 covers 13 residues. Germline V gene sequence: CDR1 MDHEN, CDR2 SYDVKM. The trim removed 3 bases at V and 11 bases at J, leaving 8 bases unmatched.

This clonotype was detected many times. The gene calls are TRBV5-1 and TRBJ2-7; a possible D gene is TRBD2 (6 bases). This CDR3 comprises 16 residues. V was shortened by 6 bases and J by 0 bases, with 19 bases between the two germline ends. Germline values: CDR1 SGHRS, CDR2 YFSETQ. DNA of the CDR3: TGCGCCAGCACCAGGGCCGGGACTGGAAGCTCCTACGAGCAGTACTTC. This encodes CASTRAGTGSSYEQYF.

This clonotype showed up many times. The chain has TRBV29-1 and TRBJ2-1; D is unresolved. CDR3 size: 11 residues. V lost 8 bases to trimming and J lost 6 bases, with 11 bases between them. CDR1 SQVTM and CDR2 ANQGSEA come from the germline V gene. CDR3 nucleotides: TGCAGCACCCTCCCACTCAATGAGCAGTTCTTC. Translation gives CSTLPLNEQFF.

In regard to this clonotype: This clone may be a read error of a much larger clone one base away. The rearrangement links TRBV29-1 to TRBJ2-7, with D possibly TRBD2 on 6 matching bases. Germline CDR1 is SQVTM and CDR2 is ANQGSEA. The CDR3 has 14 residues. For the CDR3, the DNA is TGCAGTGCTAGTGACGGGGGTTCGTCCTACGAGCAGTACTTC. Translation gives CSASDGGSSYEQYF.

This clonotype occurred many times. This chain joins TRBV2 and TRBJ1-5; D gene uncertain. Between the trimmed V and J ends, which lost 5 bases and 6 bases, there was a span of 14 bases. Germline V CDR1 and CDR2: SNHLY, FYNNEI. The CDR3 totals 14 residues. In DNA form, the CDR3 reads TGTGCCAGCAGTTTAGCGGGCCCGCGTCAGCCCCAGCATTTT. This gives the protein CASSLAGPRQPQHF.